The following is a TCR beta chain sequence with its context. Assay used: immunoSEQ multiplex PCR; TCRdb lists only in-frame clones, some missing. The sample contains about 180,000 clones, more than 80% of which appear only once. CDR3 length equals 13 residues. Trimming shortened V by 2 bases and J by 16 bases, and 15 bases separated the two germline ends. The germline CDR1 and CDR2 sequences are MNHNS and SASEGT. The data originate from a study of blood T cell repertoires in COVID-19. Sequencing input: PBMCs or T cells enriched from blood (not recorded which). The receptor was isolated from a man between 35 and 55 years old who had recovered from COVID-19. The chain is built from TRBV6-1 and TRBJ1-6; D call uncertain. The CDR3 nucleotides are TGTGCCAGCAGTGAAACAGAAACGCCGGCTCTCCACTTT. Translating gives CASSETETPALHF.